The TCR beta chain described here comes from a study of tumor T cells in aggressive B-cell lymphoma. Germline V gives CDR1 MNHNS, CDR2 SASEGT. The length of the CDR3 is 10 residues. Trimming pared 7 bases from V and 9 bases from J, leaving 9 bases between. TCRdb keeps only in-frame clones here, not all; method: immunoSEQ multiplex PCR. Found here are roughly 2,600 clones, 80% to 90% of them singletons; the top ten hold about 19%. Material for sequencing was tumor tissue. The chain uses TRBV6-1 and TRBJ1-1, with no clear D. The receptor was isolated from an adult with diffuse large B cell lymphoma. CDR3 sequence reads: CASKEVKAFF. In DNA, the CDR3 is TGTGCCAGCAAGGAGGTTAAAGCTTTCTTT.